The sequence of this TCR beta chain was determined in a study of chemoradiotherapy in HPV16-positive cancers. Sequenced by immunoSEQ multiplex PCR; TCRdb stores in-frame clones only, minus some. The table lists about 14,000 clones, about nine tenths of them singletons. The CDR3 has 16 amino acids. Per germline, CDR1 ENHRY and CDR2 SYGVKD. V trimming: 7 bases; J trimming: 0 bases; junction bases outside the gene matches: 8. The sample consisted of tumor tissue, taken from a patient who underwent chemoradiotherapy. The source of this sequence is a human donor with HPV-associated anogenital cancer. This chain links TRBV10-3 with TRBJ2-2, with TRBD1 matching 7 bases. The chain's CDR3 is CAITRGQAANTGELFF. CDR3 sequence (DNA): TGTGCCATCACTAGAGGACAGGCGGCGAACACCGGGGAGCTGTTTTTT.